This TCR beta chain was profiled in a study of shared clonotypes between healthy human individuals. Of note for this clone: Its target is not known.

CD45RO-negative cells were positively selected for CCR7, leaving out terminally differentiated effector memory CD45RA+ cells. The authors split each subset's genomic DNA evenly across several immunoSEQ plates. TCRdb's copy holds only in-frame clones and misses some; the assay was immunoSEQ multiplex PCR. The sample lists hundreds of thousands of clones, roughly 96% occurring once. Broader study findings: What limited the represented genetic and exposure-history diversity was the small number of donors. Memory subsets generally showed smaller estimated richness than naive subsets did. Sampling included only blood; tissue repertoires likely differ.

Input material: naive CD8+ T cells sorted from blood. The receptor was isolated from a woman aged 25-40 years in good health.

The CDR3 DNA reads as TGTGCCAGCAGCCAATCAGACCGGAGGGGGCCCGATCAGCCCCAGCATTTT. Its protein product is CASSQSDRRGPDQPQHF. V and J are TRBV4-2 and TRBJ1-5, with TRBD1 matching 7 bases. The length of the CDR3 is 17 residues. Germline CDR1 and CDR2: LGHNA and YNFKEQ. J lost 5 bases, V lost 2 bases, and 12 bases had no gene match.